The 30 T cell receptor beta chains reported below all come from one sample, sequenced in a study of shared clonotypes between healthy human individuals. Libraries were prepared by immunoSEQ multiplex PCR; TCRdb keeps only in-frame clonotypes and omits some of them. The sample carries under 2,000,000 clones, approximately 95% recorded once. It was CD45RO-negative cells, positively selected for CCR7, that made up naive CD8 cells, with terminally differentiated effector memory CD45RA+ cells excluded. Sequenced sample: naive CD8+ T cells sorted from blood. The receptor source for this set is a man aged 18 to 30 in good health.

The CDR3 region is CASSLGGINSPLHF. The CDR3 DNA is TGTGCCAGCAGCTTAGGCGGAATCAATTCACCCCTCCACTTT. The rearrangement links TRBV5-6 to TRBJ1-6; D gene uncertain. The CDR3 sequence is 14 residues long. Trimming pared 2 bases from V and 7 bases from J, leaving 10 bases between. The germline V gene has CDR1 SGHDT and CDR2 YYEEEE.

For the CDR3, the DNA is TGTGCCAGCAGTTACTCCCAGGGGGAGAACACTGAAGCTTTCTTT. Its translation is CASSYSQGENTEAFF. This rearrangement joins TRBV6-5 to TRBJ1-1, with 7 bases aligning to TRBD1. From germline, CDR1 is MNHEY and CDR2 SVGAGI. V gave up 0 bases and J gave up 1 base; unmatched junction bases: 2. This CDR3 has 15 residues.

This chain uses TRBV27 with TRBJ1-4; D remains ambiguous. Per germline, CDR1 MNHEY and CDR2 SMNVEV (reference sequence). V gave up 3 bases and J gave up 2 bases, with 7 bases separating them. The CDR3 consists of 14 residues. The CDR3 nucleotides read TGTGCCAGCAGTTTCGAGCGGACTAATGAAAAACTGTTTTTT. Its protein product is CASSFERTNEKLFF. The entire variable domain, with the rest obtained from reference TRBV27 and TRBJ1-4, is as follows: EAQVTQNPRYLITVTGKKLTVTCSQNMNHEYMSWYRQDPGLGLRQIYYSMNVEVTDKGDVPEGYKVSRKEKRNFPLILESPSPNQTSLYFCASSFERTNEKLFFGSGTQLSVL.

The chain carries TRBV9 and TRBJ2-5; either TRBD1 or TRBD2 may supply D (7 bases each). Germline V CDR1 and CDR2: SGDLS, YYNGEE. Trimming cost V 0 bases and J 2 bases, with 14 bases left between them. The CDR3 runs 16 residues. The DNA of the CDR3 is TGTGCCAGCAGCGTAGGTGGCAGGGGGGGACAAGAGACCCAGTACTTC. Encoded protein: CASSVGGRGGQETQYF.

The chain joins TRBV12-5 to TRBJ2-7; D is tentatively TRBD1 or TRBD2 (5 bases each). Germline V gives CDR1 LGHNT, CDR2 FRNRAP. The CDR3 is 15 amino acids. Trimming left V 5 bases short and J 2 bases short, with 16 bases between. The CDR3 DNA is TGTGCTAGTGGTCCGTTCCGGGACGGACCCTACGAGCAGTACTTC. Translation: CASGPFRDGPYEQYF.

The CDR3 reads CASGTLNTGELFF. The CDR3 region has the DNA TGCGCCAGCGGTACCCTTAACACCGGGGAGCTGTTTTTT. V usage is TRBV10-1 and J usage is TRBJ2-2, with no clear D. Germline values: CDR1 WNHNN, CDR2 SYGVQD (reference sequence). V gave up 8 bases and J gave up 2 bases, with 9 bases separating them. The CDR3 spans 13 residues.

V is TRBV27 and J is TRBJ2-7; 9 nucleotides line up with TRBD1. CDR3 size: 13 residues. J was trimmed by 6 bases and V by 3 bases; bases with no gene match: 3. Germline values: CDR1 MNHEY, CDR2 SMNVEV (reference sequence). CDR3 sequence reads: CASSLTGGAEQYF. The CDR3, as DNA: TGTGCCAGCAGTTTGACAGGGGGAGCCGAGCAGTACTTC.

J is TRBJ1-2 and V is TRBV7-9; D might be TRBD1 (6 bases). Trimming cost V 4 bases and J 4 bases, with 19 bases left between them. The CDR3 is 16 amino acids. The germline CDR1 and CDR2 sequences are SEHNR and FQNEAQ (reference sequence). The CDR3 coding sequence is TGTGCCAGCAGCTCAGGGGAGGGACGCAGGTTCTATGGCTACACCTTC. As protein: CASSSGEGRRFYGYTF.

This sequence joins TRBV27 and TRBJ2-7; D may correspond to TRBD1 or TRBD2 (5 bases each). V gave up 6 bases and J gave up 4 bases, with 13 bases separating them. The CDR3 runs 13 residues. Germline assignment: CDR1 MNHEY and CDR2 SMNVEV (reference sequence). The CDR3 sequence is CASRNQGVYEQYF. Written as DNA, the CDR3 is TGTGCCAGCAGGAATCAGGGAGTATACGAGCAGTACTTC.

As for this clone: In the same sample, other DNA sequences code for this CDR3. The DNA for the CDR3 is TGTGCCAGCTCACCGCCGGGAACCTACGAGCAGTACTTC. It translates to CASSPPGTYEQYF. The chain is built from TRBV18 and TRBJ2-7, with D possibly being TRBD2 (5 bases). CDR1 is KGHSH and CDR2 is LQKENI in the germline V gene. With 3 bases removed from V and 2 bases from J, the gap between germline ends came to 8 bases. This CDR3 comprises 13 residues.

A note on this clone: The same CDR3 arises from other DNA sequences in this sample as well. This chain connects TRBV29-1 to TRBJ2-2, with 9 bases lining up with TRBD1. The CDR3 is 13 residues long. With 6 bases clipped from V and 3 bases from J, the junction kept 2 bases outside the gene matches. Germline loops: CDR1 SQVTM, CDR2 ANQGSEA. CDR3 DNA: TGCAGCGTAAGGGACAGGGACACCGGGGAGCTGTTTTTT. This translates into CSVRDRDTGELFF.

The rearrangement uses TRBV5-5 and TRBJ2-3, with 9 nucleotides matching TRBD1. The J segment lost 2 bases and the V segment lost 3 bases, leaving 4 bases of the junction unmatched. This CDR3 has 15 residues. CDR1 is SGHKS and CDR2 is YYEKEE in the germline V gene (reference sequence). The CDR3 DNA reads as TGTGCCAGCAGCTCCGGGACAGGGCCCACAGATACGCAGTATTTT. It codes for CASSSGTGPTDTQYF.

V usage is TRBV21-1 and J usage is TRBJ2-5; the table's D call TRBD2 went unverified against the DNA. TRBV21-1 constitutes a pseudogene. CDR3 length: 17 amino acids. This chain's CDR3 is CASSTRTSGGAGETQYF. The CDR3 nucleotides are TGTGCCAGCAGCACCCGAACTAGCGGGGGGGCGGGTGAGACCCAGTACTTC.

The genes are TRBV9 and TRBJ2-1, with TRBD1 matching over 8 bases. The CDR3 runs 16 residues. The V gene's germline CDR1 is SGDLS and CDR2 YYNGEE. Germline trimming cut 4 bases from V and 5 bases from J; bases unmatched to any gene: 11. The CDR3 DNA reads TGTGCCAGCAGCCCGCGACGGGACAGGCCGCACAATGAGCAGTTCTTC. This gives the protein CASSPRRDRPHNEQFF.

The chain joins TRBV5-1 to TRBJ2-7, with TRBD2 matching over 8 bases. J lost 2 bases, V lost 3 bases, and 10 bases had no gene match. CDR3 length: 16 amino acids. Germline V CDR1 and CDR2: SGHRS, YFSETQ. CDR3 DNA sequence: TGCGCCAGCAGCTGGACTAGCCGGTTACCTCCCTACGAGCAGTACTTC. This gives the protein CASSWTSRLPPYEQYF.

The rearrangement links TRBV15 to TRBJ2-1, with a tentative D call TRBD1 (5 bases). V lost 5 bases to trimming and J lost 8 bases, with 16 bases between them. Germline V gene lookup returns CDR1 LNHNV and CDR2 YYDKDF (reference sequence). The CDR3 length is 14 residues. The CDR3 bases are TGTGCCACCAGCCCAGGGCGTTCGTTCCATGAGCAGTTCTTC. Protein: CATSPGRSFHEQFF. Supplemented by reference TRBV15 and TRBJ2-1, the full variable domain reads DAMVIQNPRYQVTQFGKPVTLSCSQTLNHNVMYWYQQKSSQAPKLLFHYYDKDFNNEADTPDNFQSRRPNTSFCFLDIRSPGLGDTAMYLCATSPGRSFHEQFFGPGTRLTVL.

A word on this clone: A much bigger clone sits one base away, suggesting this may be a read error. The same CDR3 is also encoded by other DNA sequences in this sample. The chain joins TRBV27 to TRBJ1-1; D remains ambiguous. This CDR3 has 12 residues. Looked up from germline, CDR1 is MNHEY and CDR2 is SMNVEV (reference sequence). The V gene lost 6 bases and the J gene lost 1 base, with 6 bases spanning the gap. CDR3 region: CASRVGNTEAFF. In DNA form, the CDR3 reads TGTGCCAGCAGGGTGGGGAACACTGAAGCTTTCTTT.

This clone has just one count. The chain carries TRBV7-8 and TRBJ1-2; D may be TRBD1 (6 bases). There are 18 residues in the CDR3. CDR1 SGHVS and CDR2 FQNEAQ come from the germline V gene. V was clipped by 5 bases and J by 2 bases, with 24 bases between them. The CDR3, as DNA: TGTGCCAGCAGCGCCGGGTGGGACACAAGTTTTTTCAACTATGGCTACACCTTC. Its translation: CASSAGWDTSFFNYGYTF. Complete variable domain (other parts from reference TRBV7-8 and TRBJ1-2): GAGVSQSPRYKVAKRGQDVALRCDPISGHVSLFWYQQALGQGPEFLTYFQNEAQLDKSGLPSDRFFAERPEGSVSTLKIQRTQQEDSAVYLCASSAGWDTSFFNYGYTFGSGTRLTVV.

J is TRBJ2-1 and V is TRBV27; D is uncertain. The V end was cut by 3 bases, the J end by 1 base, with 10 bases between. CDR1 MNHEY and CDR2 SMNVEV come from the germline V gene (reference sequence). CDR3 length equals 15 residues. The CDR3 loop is CASSLNGKSYNEQFF. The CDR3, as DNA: TGTGCCAGCAGTTTGAACGGAAAATCCTACAATGAGCAGTTCTTC.

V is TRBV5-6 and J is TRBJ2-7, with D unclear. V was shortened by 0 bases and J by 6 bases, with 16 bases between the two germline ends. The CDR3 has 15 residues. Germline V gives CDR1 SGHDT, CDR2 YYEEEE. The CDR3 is CASSLGPGSQGEQYF. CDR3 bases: TGTGCCAGCAGCTTGGGCCCCGGGTCCCAAGGCGAGCAGTACTTC.

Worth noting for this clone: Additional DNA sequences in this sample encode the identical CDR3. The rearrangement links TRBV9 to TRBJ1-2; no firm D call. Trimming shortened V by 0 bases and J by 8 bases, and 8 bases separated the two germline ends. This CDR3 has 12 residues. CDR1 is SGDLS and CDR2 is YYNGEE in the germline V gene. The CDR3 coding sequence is TGTGCCAGCAGCGTAGGGGGAACGGGCTACACCTTC. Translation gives CASSVGGTGYTF.

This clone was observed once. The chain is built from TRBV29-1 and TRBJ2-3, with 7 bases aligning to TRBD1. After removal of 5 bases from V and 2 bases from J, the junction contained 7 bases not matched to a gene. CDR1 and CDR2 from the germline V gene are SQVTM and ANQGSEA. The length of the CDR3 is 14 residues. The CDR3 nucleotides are TGCAGCGTTATAGGACAGGATCTCACAGATACGCAGTATTTT. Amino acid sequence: CSVIGQDLTDTQYF.

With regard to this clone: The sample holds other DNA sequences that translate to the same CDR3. CDR3 in amino acids: CASSLVGADYEQYF. The CDR3 bases are TGCGCCAGCAGCTTGGTAGGGGCAGACTACGAGCAGTACTTC. The chain uses TRBV5-1 and TRBJ2-7; a weak D match, TRBD1 (5 bases). The germline V gene encodes CDR1 SGHRS and CDR2 YFSETQ. The CDR3 is 14 residues long. The ends were cut back, 0 bases at V and 3 bases at J, with 10 bases in the middle.

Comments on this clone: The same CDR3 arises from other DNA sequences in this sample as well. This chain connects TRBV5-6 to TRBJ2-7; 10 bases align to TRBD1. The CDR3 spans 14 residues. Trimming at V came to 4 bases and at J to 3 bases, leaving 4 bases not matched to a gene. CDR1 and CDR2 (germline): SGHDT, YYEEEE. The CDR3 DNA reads TGTGCCAGCAGCCTCGGACAGGGGGTCTACGAGCAGTACTTC. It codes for CASSLGQGVYEQYF.

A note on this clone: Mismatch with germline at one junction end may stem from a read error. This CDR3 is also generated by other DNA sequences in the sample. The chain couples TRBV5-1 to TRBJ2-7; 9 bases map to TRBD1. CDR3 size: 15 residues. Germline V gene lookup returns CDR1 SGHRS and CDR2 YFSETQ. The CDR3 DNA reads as TGCGCCAGCAGCAAAGGACAGGGGACATCCTACGAGCAATACTTC. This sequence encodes CASSKGQGTSYEQYF.

CDR3 region: CASSPGTLAGGTYEQYF. The CDR3 DNA reads TGTGCCAGCAGCCCAGGGACCTTAGCGGGAGGGACCTACGAGCAGTACTTC. V and J are TRBV9 and TRBJ2-7, with 11 bases that match TRBD2. CDR1 is SGDLS and CDR2 is YYNGEE in the germline V gene. Trimming removed 4 bases from V and 2 bases from J; junction bases left unmatched: 11. CDR3 length: 17 residues. Filled out from reference TRBV9 and TRBJ2-7, the complete variable domain reads DSGVTQTPKHLITATGQRVTLRCSPRSGDLSVYWYQQSLDQGLQFLIQYYNGEERAKGNILERFSAQQFPDLHSELNLSSLELGDSALYFCASSPGTLAGGTYEQYFGPGTRLTVT.

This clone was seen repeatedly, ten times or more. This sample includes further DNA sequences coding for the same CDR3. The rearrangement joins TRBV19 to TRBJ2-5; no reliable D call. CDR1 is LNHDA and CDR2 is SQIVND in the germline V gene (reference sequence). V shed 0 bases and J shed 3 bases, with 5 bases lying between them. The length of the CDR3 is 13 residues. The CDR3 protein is CASSIDGEETQYF. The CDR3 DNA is TGTGCCAGTAGTATAGATGGGGAAGAGACCCAGTACTTC. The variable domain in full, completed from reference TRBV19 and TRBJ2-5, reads DGGITQSPKYLFRKEGQNVTLSCEQNLNHDAMYWYRQDPGQGLRLIYYSQIVNDFQKGDIAEGYSVSREKKESFPLTVTSAQKNPTAFYLCASSIDGEETQYFGPGTRLLVL.

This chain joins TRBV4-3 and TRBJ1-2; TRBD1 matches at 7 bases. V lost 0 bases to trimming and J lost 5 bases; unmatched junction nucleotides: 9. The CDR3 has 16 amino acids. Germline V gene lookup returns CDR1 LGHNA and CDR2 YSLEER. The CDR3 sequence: CASSQDKVIQGYGYTF. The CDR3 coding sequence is TGCGCCAGCAGCCAAGATAAGGTTATACAGGGGTATGGCTACACCTTC.

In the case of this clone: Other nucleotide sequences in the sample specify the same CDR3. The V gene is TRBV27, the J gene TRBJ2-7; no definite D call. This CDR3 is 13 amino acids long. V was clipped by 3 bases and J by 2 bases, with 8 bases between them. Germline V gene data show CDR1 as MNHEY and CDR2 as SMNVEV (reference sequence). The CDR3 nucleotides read TGTGCCAGCAGTTTTGTGGGGACCTACGAGCAGTACTTC. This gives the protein CASSFVGTYEQYF.

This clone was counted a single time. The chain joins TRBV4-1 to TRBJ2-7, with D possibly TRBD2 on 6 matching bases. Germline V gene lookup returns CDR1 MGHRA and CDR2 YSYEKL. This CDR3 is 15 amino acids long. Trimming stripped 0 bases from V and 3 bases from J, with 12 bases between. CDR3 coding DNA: TGCGCCAGCAGCCAAGAGAGGCGGGAATTCTACGAGCAGTACTTC. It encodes CASSQERREFYEQYF.